These 29 T cell receptor beta chains were sequenced from one sample in a study of post-analysis software for immune sequencing data. These receptors are not linked to any known antigen. TCR beta libraries were prepared from cDNA with unique molecular identifiers. TCRdb used MiXCR to reprocess the PCR reads, holding one entry per CDR3 protein. The sample has about 770,000 distinct CDR3 sequences, roughly 46% seen once. General observations from the study: Roughly five TRBV segments, including TRBV5-6, TRBV5-1 and TRBV20-1, were more frequent in patients than controls.

The sample consisted of blood. The receptor set was obtained from a girl aged 5-17 years with multiple sclerosis.

V is TRBV7-8 and J is TRBJ2-4, with D perhaps TRBD1 (6 bases). With the DNA end fitting TRBJ2-7 better, the J assignment may be wrong. CDR1 and CDR2 from the germline V gene are SGHVS and FQNEAQ. The CDR3 extends over 12 amino acids. The CDR3 region is CASSHRVGEQYF. In DNA form, the CDR3 reads TGTGCCAGCAGCCACAGGGTGGGCGAGCAGTACTTC.

The V and J genes are TRBV11-2 and TRBJ2-7, with TRBD1 identical over 8 bases. Per germline, CDR1 SGHAT and CDR2 FQNNGV. The length of the CDR3 is 17 residues. Germline trimming cut 0 bases from V and 5 bases from J; bases unmatched to any gene: 12. DNA for the CDR3: TGTGCCAGCAGCTTAGATCCTACGGGACCGACAGGGGACGAGCAGTACTTC. Protein sequence: CASSLDPTGPTGDEQYF.

This clonotype was found once. The V gene is TRBV6-2 or TRBV6-3, the J gene TRBJ2-1; 13 bases map to TRBD2. The CDR3 runs to 15 residues. With 5 bases clipped from V and 7 bases from J, the junction kept 5 bases outside the gene matches. Germline CDR1 and CDR2: MNHEY and SVGEGT. CDR3 region: CASSAGTSGINEQFF. Written as DNA, the CDR3 is TGTGCCAGCAGTGCCGGGACTAGCGGGATTAATGAGCAGTTCTTC.

This clonotype appeared a few times. V usage is TRBV10-3 and J usage is TRBJ1-5; no clear D gene. Germline CDR1 ENHRY, CDR2 SYGVKD. The CDR3 is 17 amino acids. Trimming removed 4 bases from V and 0 bases from J, with 16 bases in between. CDR3: CAISGGDKLYSNQPQHF. The CDR3 DNA reads as TGTGCCATCAGTGGAGGCGACAAGCTGTATAGCAATCAGCCCCAGCATTTT.

This clonotype was seen only a few times. The chain couples TRBV12-3 or TRBV12-4 to TRBJ1-1; D is perhaps TRBD1 (5 bases). The CDR3 is 14 residues long. Trimming shortened V by 0 bases and J by 6 bases, and 11 bases separated the two germline ends. CDR3 sequence reads: CASSLAGGGSEAFF. CDR3 nucleotides: TGTGCCAGCAGTTTAGCGGGGGGGGGATCTGAAGCTTTCTTT.

The chain is built from TRBV9 and TRBJ1-6; 11 positions agree with TRBD1. Germline CDR1 SGDLS, CDR2 YYNGEE. The CDR3 length is 16 residues. V was clipped by 1 base and J by 10 bases; unmatched bases: 7. CDR3 amino acids: CASSVTPGQGGSPLHF. DNA of the CDR3: TGTGCCAGCAGCGTAACACCGGGACAGGGGGGATCACCCCTCCACTTT.

This clonotype was observed a few times. The rearrangement uses TRBV15 and TRBJ1-6; D gene ambiguous. CDR1 is LNHNV and CDR2 is YYDKDF in the germline V gene (reference sequence). Trimming removed 5 bases from V and 7 bases from J, with 6 bases in between. The CDR3 contains 12 residues. The CDR3 coding sequence is TGTGCCACCAGCTCGAGCAATTCACCCCTCCACTTT. It encodes CATSSSNSPLHF.

About this clonotype itself: One base away lies a much larger clone, so this may be a sequencing read error. The chain joins TRBV10-3 to TRBJ2-1; tentative D call: TRBD2 (6 bases). TRBJ2-7 explains the end of the DNA better; the J call may be wrong. The CDR3 is 17 amino acids. Per the germline V gene, CDR1 is ENHRY and CDR2 is SYGVKD. CDR3 coding DNA: TGTGCCATCAGTGAGTCACCAGCGGAGGGGCACAATCGTGAGCAGTACTTC. Residues: CAISESPAEGHNREQYF.

V and J are TRBV4-1 and TRBJ2-7; possibly TRBD1 for D (5 bases). The CDR3 sequence is 15 residues long. V gave up 1 base and J gave up 0 bases, with 10 bases separating them. Germline CDR1 MGHRA, CDR2 YSYEKL. The CDR3 DNA is TGCGCCAGCAGCCAAGCGGAGACAGCCTCCTACGAGCAGTACTTC. This encodes CASSQAETASYEQYF.

This clonotype was observed a few times. The chain carries TRBV20-1 and TRBJ1-5; possible D gene TRBD1, 5 bases. Trimming shortened V by 6 bases and J by 2 bases, and 14 bases separated the two germline ends. Germline V gives CDR1 DFQATT, CDR2 SNEGSKA (reference sequence). The CDR3 extends over 14 amino acids. DNA of the CDR3: TGCAGTGCGATGGGTGGGGCTGGCAATCAGCCCCAGCATTTT. It yields the protein CSAMGGAGNQPQHF.

This clonotype was seen only once. For the CDR3, the DNA is TGTGCCAACAGTCCTCAGCCGGATAATTCACCCCTCCACTTT. Its translation is CANSPQPDNSPLHF. The gene calls are TRBV7-2 and TRBJ1-6; D not resolved. Germline V gene lookup returns CDR1 SGHTA and CDR2 FQGNSA. This CDR3 is built from 14 residues. Deletions cut 10 bases from V and 5 bases from J, with 15 bases between.

The gene calls are TRBV30 and TRBJ2-7; possibly TRBD2 for D (5 bases). Near its end, the DNA agrees better with TRBJ2-5, so the J call may be wrong. The germline V gene has CDR1 GTSNPN and CDR2 SVGIG (reference sequence). The length of the CDR3 is 15 residues. CDR3 bases: TGTGCCTGGAGTACTAGGAGGTTGGCCCAAGAGACCCAGTACTTC. Translating gives CAWSTRRLAQETQYF.

V and J are TRBV27 and TRBJ2-4, with 8 bases that match TRBD1. With the DNA end fitting TRBJ2-7 better, the J assignment may be wrong. CDR3 size: 15 residues. Germline-derived CDR1 and CDR2 are MNHEY and SMNVEV (reference sequence). The CDR3 protein is CASSLEGQGGYEQYF. The CDR3 nucleotides read TGTGCCAGCAGTTTGGAAGGACAGGGTGGCTACGAGCAGTACTTC.

The chain has TRBV29-1 and TRBJ2-4, with D possibly being TRBD2 (7 bases). CDR3 length equals 15 residues. Trimming removed 6 bases at V and 9 bases at J, with 24 bases between. Germline loops: CDR1 SQVTM, CDR2 ANQGSEA. CDR3 region: CSVRRGGGGKGIQYF. The CDR3 DNA reads as TGCAGCGTAAGGAGGGGGGGCGGAGGAAAAGGCATTCAGTACTTC.

CDR3 region: CASSYRDLGYTF. Here the CDR3 DNA reads TGTGCCAGCAGTTACCGGGATTTGGGCTACACCTTC. V gene TRBV12-3 or TRBV12-4 combines with J gene TRBJ1-2; unclear D gene. V lost 4 bases and J 8 bases, leaving 11 bases between the germline ends. CDR3 length: 12 residues.

The rearrangement uses TRBV20-1 and TRBJ2-1; tentatively, D is TRBD1 (6 bases). The CDR3 is made up of 14 amino acids. V lost 5 bases to trimming and J lost 7 bases, with 18 bases between them. Germline loops: CDR1 DFQATT, CDR2 SNEGSKA (reference sequence). The CDR3: CSAPSQGHGNEQFF. CDR3 DNA: TGCAGTGCTCCTTCCCAGGGGCATGGGAATGAGCAGTTCTTC.

The chain combines TRBV10-1 with TRBJ2-7; 14 bases line up with TRBD2. The J segment lost 5 bases and the V segment lost 3 bases, leaving 9 bases of the junction unmatched. This CDR3 has 17 residues. Germline loops: CDR1 WNHNN, CDR2 SYGVQD (reference sequence). The CDR3 reads CASSDGVGLAGGHEQYF. CDR3 DNA sequence: TGCGCCAGCAGTGACGGCGTTGGACTAGCGGGAGGCCACGAGCAGTACTTC.

The chain has TRBV7-2 and TRBJ1-2; D remains ambiguous. The CDR3 is made up of 12 amino acids. The V and J ends lost 8 bases and 2 bases respectively, with 9 bases between them. Germline V CDR1 and CDR2: SGHTA, FQGNSA. This chain's CDR3 is CASRQQNYGYTF. The CDR3 DNA reads TGTGCCAGCCGCCAACAAAACTATGGCTACACCTTC.

This chain joins TRBV6-1 and TRBJ2-1, with TRBD2 matching 7 bases. The end of the DNA is better explained by TRBJ2-7, so the J call may be wrong. Germline CDR1 is MNHNS and CDR2 is SASEGT. This CDR3 is 15 amino acids long. The CDR3 bases are TGTGCCAGCAGTGAACTAGCGGACTCCTACAATGAGCAGTACTTC. It translates to CASSELADSYNEQYF.

A few counts support this clonotype. The rearrangement uses TRBV6-5 and TRBJ2-7; 9 nucleotides agree with TRBD1. Per germline, CDR1 MNHEY and CDR2 SVGAGI. The CDR3 extends over 14 amino acids. The J segment lost 7 bases and the V segment lost 5 bases, leaving 9 bases of the junction unmatched. CDR3 bases: TGTGCCAGCAGTCGGGACAGGGTGTTCCATGAGCAGTACTTC. This translates into CASSRDRVFHEQYF.

J is TRBJ2-1 and V is TRBV29-1; D might be TRBD2 (6 bases). V lost 3 bases and J 8 bases, leaving 17 bases between the germline ends. Germline assignment: CDR1 SQVTM and CDR2 ANQGSEA. The CDR3 sequence is 14 residues long. CDR3 DNA sequence: TGCAGCGTTGAGGCTAGCGAAAAAGGCGATGAGCAGTTCTTC. Translating it yields CSVEASEKGDEQFF.

CDR3 residues: CASILGQGALEAFF. As DNA, the CDR3 is TGTGCCAGCATTCTAGGACAGGGGGCTTTGGAAGCTTTCTTT. The rearrangement joins TRBV12-3 or TRBV12-4 to TRBJ1-1; TRBD1 agrees at 11 bases. This CDR3 is 14 amino acids long. The J segment lost 8 bases and the V segment lost 7 bases, leaving 9 bases of the junction unmatched.

The chain links TRBV5-1 to TRBJ2-3; 10 nucleotides match TRBD2. This CDR3 has 15 residues. Trimming cost V 4 bases and J 3 bases; bases outside gene matches: 5. CDR1 and CDR2 (germline): SGHRS, YFSETQ. The CDR3 DNA reads as TGCGCCAGCAGCGTACTAGCGGGGCCGACAGATACGCAGTATTTT. It specifies CASSVLAGPTDTQYF.

This clonotype was seen a few times. This chain connects TRBV7-9 to TRBJ2-7; TRBD1 aligns across 7 bases. This CDR3 has 16 residues. Germline CDR1 and CDR2: SEHNR and FQNEAQ (reference sequence). J was trimmed by 0 bases and V by 4 bases; bases with no gene match: 9. The DNA of the CDR3 is TGTGCCAGCAGCTCATCGACAGGGACGTACTCCTACGAGCAGTACTTC. As protein: CASSSSTGTYSYEQYF.

This chain links TRBV27 with TRBJ2-5; TRBD2 aligns across 9 bases. The length of the CDR3 is 14 residues. Unmatched junction bases numbered 8, after V lost 8 bases and J lost 4 bases. The germline V gene has CDR1 MNHEY and CDR2 SMNVEV (reference sequence). CDR3 DNA sequence: TGTGCCAGCTCCCAGGGACTAGCATTAGAGACCCAGTACTTC. Amino acids: CASSQGLALETQYF.

This clonotype was counted a few times. The chain links TRBV6-5 to TRBJ2-1, with D hard to call. The CDR3 spans 13 residues. Germline CDR1 and CDR2: MNHEY and SVGAGI. V was shortened by 5 bases and J by 10 bases, with 15 bases between the two germline ends. CDR3 protein: CASSDNGYREQFF. The CDR3 nucleotides are TGTGCCAGCAGTGACAACGGTTATAGAGAGCAGTTCTTC.

This chain uses TRBV20-1 with TRBJ2-1, with a possible D match to TRBD2 (6 bases). Trimming pared 0 bases from V and 13 bases from J, leaving 22 bases between. Per germline, CDR1 DFQATT and CDR2 SNEGSKA (reference sequence). CDR3 size: 15 residues. The chain's CDR3 is CSARDSLTVGLLQFF. Here the CDR3 DNA reads TGCAGTGCTAGAGATTCATTAACGGTCGGACTACTCCAGTTCTTC.

This clonotype turned up a few times. V is TRBV6-5 and J is TRBJ2-5; tentatively, D is TRBD1 (6 bases). CDR1 and CDR2 from the germline V gene are MNHEY and SVGAGI. CDR3 length equals 16 residues. The germline V and J ends were trimmed by 3 bases and 5 bases, with 19 bases remaining between them. The CDR3 nucleotides are TGTGCCAGCAGTTATGGGACACCTAGGGCAGGGGAGACCCAGTACTTC. Translation gives CASSYGTPRAGETQYF.

The rearrangement uses TRBV5-1 and TRBJ2-7; D remains ambiguous. This CDR3 has 14 amino acids. The germline V and J ends were trimmed by 0 bases and 5 bases, with 12 bases remaining between them. The V gene's germline CDR1 is SGHRS and CDR2 YFSETQ. In nucleotides, the CDR3 is TGCGCCAGCAGCTTGGGACACGGTGTGGACGAGCAGTACTTC. Amino acids: CASSLGHGVDEQYF.